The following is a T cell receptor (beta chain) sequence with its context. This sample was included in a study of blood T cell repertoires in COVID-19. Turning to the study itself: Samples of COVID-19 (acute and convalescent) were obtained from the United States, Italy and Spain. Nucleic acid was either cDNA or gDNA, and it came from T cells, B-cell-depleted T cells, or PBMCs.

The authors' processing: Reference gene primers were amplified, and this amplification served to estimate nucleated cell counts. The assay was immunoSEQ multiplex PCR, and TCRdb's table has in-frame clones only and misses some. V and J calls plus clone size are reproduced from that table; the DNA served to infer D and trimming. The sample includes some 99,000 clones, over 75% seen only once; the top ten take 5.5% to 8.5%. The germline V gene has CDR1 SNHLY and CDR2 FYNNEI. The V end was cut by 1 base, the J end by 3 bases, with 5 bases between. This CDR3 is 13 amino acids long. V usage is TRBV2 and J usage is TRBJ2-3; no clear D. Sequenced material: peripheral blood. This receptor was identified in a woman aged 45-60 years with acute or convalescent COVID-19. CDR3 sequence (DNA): TGTGCCAGCAGTGAAGGAGGAACAGATACGCAGTATTTT. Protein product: CASSEGGTDTQYF.